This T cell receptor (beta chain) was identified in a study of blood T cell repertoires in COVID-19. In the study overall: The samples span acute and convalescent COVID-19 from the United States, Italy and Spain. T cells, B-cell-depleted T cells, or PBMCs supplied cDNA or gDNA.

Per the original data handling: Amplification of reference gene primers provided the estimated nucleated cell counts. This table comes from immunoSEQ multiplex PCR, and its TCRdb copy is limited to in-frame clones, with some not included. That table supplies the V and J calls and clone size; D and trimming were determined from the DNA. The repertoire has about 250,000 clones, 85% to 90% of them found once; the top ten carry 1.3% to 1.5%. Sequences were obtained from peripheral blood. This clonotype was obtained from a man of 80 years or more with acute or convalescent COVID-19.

CDR3 loop: CAILQGAGNTIYF. The CDR3 nucleotides read TGTGCCATCCTTCAGGGGGCTGGAAACACCATATATTTT. V and J are TRBV6-1 and TRBJ1-3; 7 bases align to TRBD1. CDR1 MNHNS and CDR2 SASEGT come from the germline V gene. J gave up 2 bases and V 10 bases, and 5 bases lay outside the gene matches. The CDR3 has 13 amino acids.